This entry lists 21 T cell receptor beta chains sequenced from one sample in a study of molecular identifiers for immune sequencing clone quantification. MiXCR was run by TCRdb on the PCR reads, yielding one entry per CDR3 protein. The repertoire holds 85,000 to 100,000 distinct CDR3 sequences, 20% to 25% seen once, with about 0.94% in the top ten. The sample was naive CD8+ T cells from blood, with Jurkat cell RNA spiked in. Subset here: FACS-sorted CD8+CD4-CCR7+CD45RA+ naive T cells. Receptors originate from a human donor in good health. Some libraries in this study had Jurkat cell RNA spiked in.

As regards this clonotype: A read error may be the cause here, since a much bigger clone is one base away. The CDR3 nucleotides read TGCAGTGCTAGTCAACCGGGACGAGCGGGTTTCACAGATACGCAGTATTTT. As protein: CSASQPGRAGFTDTQYF. V is TRBV20-1 and J is TRBJ2-3, with D perhaps TRBD2 (6 bases). The CDR3 length is 17 residues. Germline CDR1 is DFQATT and CDR2 is SNEGSKA (reference sequence). V gave up 3 bases and J gave up 2 bases, with 21 bases separating them.

About this clonotype itself: This may arise from a read error, as a much more abundant clone is one base away. This chain connects TRBV6-2 or TRBV6-3 to TRBJ2-5; unclear D gene. Germline V gene lookup returns CDR1 MNHEY and CDR2 SVGEGT. Between the trimmed V and J ends, which lost 4 bases and 4 bases, there was a span of 10 bases. The CDR3 totals 13 residues. The CDR3 reads CASSCPVAETQYF. CDR3 bases: TGTGCCAGCAGTTGCCCTGTCGCAGAGACCCAGTACTTC.

In this sample, this clonotype turned up many times. V gene TRBV20-1 combines with J gene TRBJ1-5; 9 nucleotides line up with TRBD1. Looked up from germline, CDR1 is DFQATT and CDR2 is SNEGSKA (reference sequence). V gave up 0 bases and J gave up 6 bases; unmatched junction bases: 9. The length of the CDR3 is 16 residues. CDR3 sequence: CSARDGQGSIGQPQHF. The CDR3 DNA sequence: TGCAGTGCTAGAGATGGACAGGGGTCGATTGGTCAGCCCCAGCATTTT.

This clonotype was seen only a few times. The junction departs from germline at one end; a sequencing error may be responsible. This chain connects TRBV4-1 to TRBJ2-2; D gene ambiguous. Germline values: CDR1 MGHRA, CDR2 YSYEKL. The CDR3 extends over 13 amino acids. The CDR3: CTSSQDNTGELFF. CDR3 DNA sequence: TGCACCAGCAGCCAAGATAACACCGGGGAGCTGTTTTTT.

As regards this clonotype: At one end, the junction sequence differs from germline, possibly due to a read error. This sequence joins TRBV6-5 and TRBJ2-7; 8 nucleotides align to TRBD1. Germline loops: CDR1 MNHEY, CDR2 SVGAGI. This CDR3 has 15 amino acids. The CDR3 DNA sequence: TGTGCCGGCAGTTATGGACAGGGACAGACCTACGGGCAGTACTTC. Residues: CAGSYGQGQTYGQYF.

This clonotype came up many times. This chain uses TRBV29-1 with TRBJ2-7, with a weak D call TRBD2 (5 bases). Trimming cost V 3 bases and J 6 bases, with 9 bases left between them. The CDR3 sequence is 11 residues long. Germline CDR1 SQVTM, CDR2 ANQGSEA. Written as DNA, the CDR3 is TGCAGCGTTGACGATAGCGCCGAGCAGTACTTC. Amino acid sequence: CSVDDSAEQYF.

In regard to this clonotype: The conserved final phenylalanine or tryptophan is absent from the CDR3, which likely points to a read error. CDR3 bases: TGCGCCAGCAGCTTGGGAATGGGCAATCAGACCCAGCATATT. Translation gives CASSLGMGNQTQHI. The chain has TRBV5-1 and TRBJ1-5; D gene uncertain. The CDR3 covers 14 residues. Germline lookup yields CDR1 SGHRS and CDR2 YFSETQ.

This clonotype has ten or more counts. The genes are TRBV2 and TRBJ2-7, with 11 bases lining up with TRBD2. The ends lost 7 bases at V and 5 bases at J; junction bases unmatched: 7. Germline V lookup: CDR1 SNHLY, CDR2 FYNNEI. The CDR3 runs 14 residues. CDR3 amino acids: CASNIAGGPDEQYF. DNA of the CDR3: TGTGCCAGCAACATAGCGGGGGGGCCCGACGAGCAGTACTTC. Together with reference TRBV2 and TRBJ2-7, the CDR3 gives the full variable domain: EPEVTQTPSHQVTQMGQEVILRCVPISNHLYFYWYRQILGQKVEFLVSFYNNEISEKSEIFDDQFSVERPDGSNFTLKIRSTKLEDSAMYFCASNIAGGPDEQYFGPGTRLTVT.

Regarding this clonotype: This may stem from a read error, because a much larger clone lies one nucleotide away. This chain joins TRBV7-9 and TRBJ2-7, with a possible D match to TRBD1 (6 bases). The CDR3 sequence is 15 residues long. In germline, CDR1 is SEHNR, CDR2 FQNEAQ (reference sequence). The CDR3 loop is CASSTGTRSSYERYF. The CDR3 DNA follows: TGTGCCAGCAGCACCGGGACAAGGAGCTCCTACGAGCGGTACTTC. Full variable domain (remainder filled in from reference TRBV7-9 and TRBJ2-7): DTGVSQNPRHKITKRGQNVTFRCDPISEHNRLYWYRQTLGQGPEFLTYFQNEAQLEKSRLLSDRFSAERPKGSFSTLEIQRTEQGDSAMYLCASSTGTRSSYERYFGPGTRLTVT.

The sample holds one count of this clonotype. A much larger clone sits a single nucleotide away, making a read error possible. This is likely a read error, given that the CDR3 carries no conserved phenylalanine or tryptophan at its end. The J gene is TRBJ1-2, the V gene TRBV19; 8 bases match TRBD1. This CDR3 spans 12 amino acids. Germline CDR1 LNHDA, CDR2 SQIVND (reference sequence). The ends lost 7 bases at V and 4 bases at J; junction bases unmatched: 2. The CDR3 sequence: CASTTGGYGYTI. CDR3 DNA: TGTGCCAGTACAACAGGGGGCTATGGCTACACCATC.

Many counts were recorded for this clonotype. CDR3 region: CASSPGALRETQYF. CDR3 nucleotides: TGCGCCAGCAGCCCAGGGGCACTTCGGGAGACCCAGTACTTC. V and J are TRBV5-1 and TRBJ2-5, with D perhaps TRBD1 (6 bases). Trimming left V 4 bases short and J 5 bases short, with 15 bases between. This CDR3 region has 14 residues. Germline values: CDR1 SGHRS, CDR2 YFSETQ.

CDR3: CASSLAGTRANGYTF. CDR3 bases: TGTGCCAGCAGCTTGGCCGGGACGCGAGCAAATGGCTACACCTTC. V is TRBV5-4 and J is TRBJ1-2; D is possibly TRBD1 (5 bases). Germline-derived CDR1 and CDR2 are SGHNT and YYREEE (reference sequence). The CDR3 contains 15 residues. Trimming pared 0 bases from V and 6 bases from J, leaving 15 bases between. Full variable domain (missing parts from reference TRBV5-4 and TRBJ1-2): ETGVTQSPTHLIKTRGQQVTLRCSSQSGHNTVSWYQQALGQGPQFIFQYYREEENGRGNFPPRFSGLQFPNYSSELNVNALELDDSALYLCASSLAGTRANGYTFGSGTRLTVV.

With regard to this clonotype: A read error may explain this, as a much larger clone is one base away. The chain recombines TRBV11-2 with TRBJ1-4; no firm D call. CDR3 size: 16 residues. Germline values: CDR1 SGHAT, CDR2 FQNNGV. V lost 4 bases and J lost 0, with 12 bases in between. This chain's CDR3 is CASSWSQSATNEKLFF. CDR3 coding DNA: TGTGCCAGCAGCTGGTCCCAATCTGCAACTAATGAAAAACTGTTTTTT. The entire variable domain, with the rest obtained from reference TRBV11-2 and TRBJ1-4, is as follows: EAGVAQSPRYKIIEKRQSVAFWCNPISGHATLYWYQQILGQGPKLLIQFQNNGVVDDSQLPKDRFSAERLKGVDSTLKIQPAKLEDSAVYLCASSWSQSATNEKLFFGSGTQLSVL.

Remarks on this clonotype: This may stem from a read error, because a much larger clone lies one nucleotide away. This chain links TRBV5-1 with TRBJ1-1; a weak D match, TRBD1 (6 bases). Germline values: CDR1 SGHRS, CDR2 YFSETQ. There are 14 residues in the CDR3. Written as DNA, the CDR3 is TGCGCCAGCAGCTTGTTACAGGGCCCCCCTGAAGTTTTCTTT. Protein product: CASSLLQGPPEVFF.

This clonotype was detected a few times. A much larger clone differs by one base, so this may be a read error. V gene TRBV29-1 combines with J gene TRBJ2-7, with 8 bases identical to TRBD1. From germline, CDR1 is SQVTM and CDR2 ANQGSEA. There are 11 residues in the CDR3. CDR3 residues: CSVAGQAGYHF. In DNA form, the CDR3 reads TGCAGCGTCGCGGGACAGGCAGGCTACCACTTC.

This clonotype turned up a few times. This chain joins TRBV11-2 and TRBJ2-1, with 9 bases lining up with TRBD2. Germline CDR1 and CDR2: SGHAT and FQNNGV. The CDR3 is 19 residues long. Trimming at V came to 3 bases and at J to 1 base, leaving 13 bases not matched to a gene. In DNA, the CDR3 is TGTGCCAGCAGCTTCCCCAGGTCCACTAGCGGGCCTTCCTACAATGAGCAGTTCTTC. This encodes CASSFPRSTSGPSYNEQFF.

In the case of this clonotype: A much larger clonotype is one base distant, so this may be a read error. This chain links TRBV4-1 with TRBJ2-2; 9 positions agree with TRBD1. The CDR3 contains 16 residues. Trimming cost V 1 base and J 4 bases; bases outside gene matches: 4. Looked up from germline, CDR1 is MGHRA and CDR2 is YSYEKL. DNA of the CDR3: TGCGCCAGCAGCCAAGGAGGGACAGGGCTCACCGGGGAGCTGTTTTTT. This gives the protein CASSQGGTGLTGELFF.

This clonotype was picked up a small number of times. This sequence joins TRBV4-2 and TRBJ2-7; unclear D gene. Germline values: CDR1 LGHNA, CDR2 YNFKEQ. The CDR3 length is 14 residues. V was shortened by 0 bases and J by 3 bases, with 9 bases between the two germline ends. CDR3 residues: CASSQEGRLYEQYF. The CDR3 nucleotides read TGTGCCAGCAGCCAAGAAGGGCGGCTCTACGAGCAGTACTTC.

This clonotype was seen repeatedly, ten times or more. The chain employs TRBV10-3 and TRBJ1-5; D is ambiguous. Germline lookup yields CDR1 ENHRY and CDR2 SYGVKD. The CDR3 covers 14 residues. V was trimmed by 2 bases and J by 7 bases, leaving 12 bases between them. CDR3 sequence: CAISEERSGQPQHF. DNA for the CDR3: TGTGCCATCAGTGAGGAGCGGTCGGGCCAGCCCCAGCATTTT.

V usage is TRBV11-2 and J usage is TRBJ1-4; no firm D call. The CDR3 loop spans 14 amino acids. V was shortened by 6 bases and J by 8 bases, with 16 bases between the two germline ends. Germline values: CDR1 SGHAT, CDR2 FQNNGV. This chain's CDR3 is CASRPALGREKLFF. CDR3 sequence (DNA): TGTGCCAGCAGGCCGGCGTTGGGAAGAGAAAAACTGTTTTTT.

The rearrangement joins TRBV11-2 to TRBJ2-7, with D possibly TRBD1 on 6 matching bases. With 1 base removed from V and 0 bases from J, the gap between germline ends came to 10 bases. From germline, CDR1 is SGHAT and CDR2 FQNNGV. This CDR3 has 15 amino acids. The DNA of the CDR3 is TGTGCCAGCAGCTTAGGACAGGCGCTCTCCTACGAGCAGTACTTC. Translated, it gives CASSLGQALSYEQYF.